One and the same sample provided the 23 T cell receptor beta chains below, sequenced in a study of CD8 T cells in ankylosing spondylitis. Study-level results: For ankylosing spondylitis blood, a TCR beta motif of several highly homologous variants appeared characteristic.

TCRdb re-analysed the 5' RACE reads in MiXCR, keeping a single row per CDR3 protein. The sample contains around 94,000 distinct CDR3 sequences, 9% of which appear only once. The antigens of these receptors remain unknown. The specimen was blood, either unsorted or a sorted T cell fraction (not recorded which). These receptor sequences come from a male donor with ankylosing spondylitis.

The genes are TRBV12-3 or TRBV12-4 and TRBJ2-3; 7 positions agree with TRBD1. This CDR3 region has 14 residues. The J segment lost 3 bases and the V segment lost 5 bases, leaving 5 bases of the junction unmatched. CDR3: CASSPTGDTDTQYF. CDR3 DNA: TGTGCCAGCAGTCCCACAGGGGATACAGATACGCAGTATTTT.

This clonotype was picked up many times. V gene TRBV7-9 combines with J gene TRBJ2-5, with no clear D. V lost 1 base, J lost 3 bases, and 9 bases lay in between. Germline V CDR1 and CDR2: SEHNR, FQNEAQ (reference sequence). The CDR3 loop spans 14 amino acids. The CDR3 DNA follows: TGTGCCAGCAGCTTAGTTTCAGGCGAAGAGACCCAGTACTTC. Translating it yields CASSLVSGEETQYF.

The genes are TRBV30 and TRBJ2-2, with TRBD1 as a possible D gene (5 bases). CDR1 and CDR2 (germline): GTSNPN, SVGIG (reference sequence). CDR3 length: 14 residues. Trimming stripped 8 bases from V and 5 bases from J, with 18 bases between. The CDR3 loop is CANGEPGWTGELFF. CDR3 DNA sequence: TGTGCCAACGGAGAGCCAGGGTGGACCGGGGAGCTGTTTTTT.

This clonotype was seen only a few times. The rearrangement uses TRBV2 and TRBJ2-1; possibly TRBD1 or TRBD2 for D (6 bases each). CDR3 length: 18 amino acids. Looked up from germline, CDR1 is SNHLY and CDR2 is FYNNEI. Trimming removed 2 bases from V and 0 bases from J, with 17 bases in between. The CDR3 DNA reads as TGTGCCAGCAGTGAAACAGGGACTGGATGGAGCTCCTACAATGAGCAGTTCTTC. It translates to CASSETGTGWSSYNEQFF. Full variable domain (rest looked up from reference TRBV2 and TRBJ2-1): EPEVTQTPSHQVTQMGQEVILRCVPISNHLYFYWYRQILGQKVEFLVSFYNNEISEKSEIFDDQFSVERPDGSNFTLKIRSTKLEDSAMYFCASSETGTGWSSYNEQFFGPGTRLTVL.

This clonotype was seen ten or more times. The chain has TRBV3-1 and TRBJ2-3; 13 nucleotides match TRBD2. V lost 5 bases to trimming and J lost 3 bases; unmatched junction nucleotides: 5. There are 16 residues in the CDR3. CDR1 is LGHDT and CDR2 is YNNKEL in the germline V gene (reference sequence). CDR3 region: CASSDGTSGKTDTQYF. CDR3 nucleotide sequence: TGTGCCAGCAGCGACGGGACTAGCGGGAAGACAGATACGCAGTATTTT.

Many counts were recorded for this clonotype. The chain uses TRBV12-3 or TRBV12-4 and TRBJ1-6; TRBD1 aligns across 7 bases. The CDR3 is made up of 14 amino acids. The V gene end was trimmed by 4 bases and the J gene end by 7 bases; junction bases not matched to a gene: 4. The CDR3 nucleotides read TGTGCCAGCAGTTCAACAGGGGCGAATTCACCCCTCCACTTT. It encodes CASSSTGANSPLHF.

This clonotype appeared a few times. This chain joins TRBV9 and TRBJ2-1; TRBD1 matches at 12 bases. Germline values: CDR1 SGDLS, CDR2 YYNGEE. The CDR3 is 15 residues long. The V segment lost 3 bases and the J segment 8 bases; nucleotides outside the gene matches: 6. This CDR3 reads CASSETGTGGDEQFF. The DNA of the CDR3 is TGTGCCAGCAGCGAGACCGGGACAGGGGGCGATGAGCAGTTCTTC.

The chain employs TRBV5-5 and TRBJ2-7; D unresolved. The CDR3 is 15 amino acids. Per the germline V gene, CDR1 is SGHKS and CDR2 is YYEKEE (reference sequence). V lost 0 bases and J lost 1, with 11 bases in between. The CDR3 DNA follows: TGTGCCAGCAGCTTGGACAGACTTCAATCCTACGAGCAGTACGTC. Translated, it gives CASSLDRLQSYEQYV.

This clonotype appeared many times. J is TRBJ1-1 and V is TRBV27; possibly TRBD1 for D (5 bases). The CDR3 is made up of 16 amino acids. The V gene lost 3 bases and the J gene lost 0 bases, with 14 bases spanning the gap. The germline V gene has CDR1 MNHEY and CDR2 SMNVEV (reference sequence). CDR3 sequence: CASSLTVIYMNTEAFF. The CDR3 nucleotides read TGTGCCAGCAGTTTGACAGTAATTTACATGAACACTGAAGCTTTCTTT.

The table lists this clonotype with many counts. This chain links TRBV5-1 with TRBJ2-2; D is uncertain. V lost 0 bases and J 3 bases, leaving 6 bases between the germline ends. The CDR3 has 14 amino acids. CDR1 and CDR2 from the germline V gene are SGHRS and YFSETQ. The DNA of the CDR3 is TGCGCCAGCAGCTTGGGATTGGACACCGGGGAGCTGTTTTTT. As protein: CASSLGLDTGELFF. The variable domain in full, completed from reference TRBV5-1 and TRBJ2-2, reads KAGVTQTPRYLIKTRGQQVTLSCSPISGHRSVSWYQQTPGQGLQFLFEYFSETQRNKGNFPGRFSGRQFSNSRSEMNVSTLELGDSALYLCASSLGLDTGELFFGEGSRLTVL.

Many counts were recorded for this clonotype. The chain uses TRBV27 and TRBJ1-6, with 8 nucleotides matching TRBD1. The CDR3 sequence is 14 residues long. The junction had 6 bases not matched to a gene; V was cut back by 7 bases and J by 7 bases. CDR1 MNHEY and CDR2 SMNVEV come from the germline V gene (reference sequence). The CDR3, as DNA: TGTGCCAGCACCCGGACAGGGAGCAATTCACCCCTCCACTTT. Translation gives CASTRTGSNSPLHF.

The genes are TRBV5-1 and TRBJ2-1, with TRBD2 matching 8 bases. Germline V gene data show CDR1 as SGHRS and CDR2 as YFSETQ. The J segment lost 0 bases and the V segment lost 2 bases, leaving 1 base of the junction unmatched. The CDR3 is 15 amino acids. The CDR3 loop is CASSFGGDSYNEQFF. CDR3 DNA: TGCGCCAGCAGCTTCGGGGGGGACTCCTACAATGAGCAGTTCTTC.

The chain uses TRBV21-1 and TRBJ1-4; the table's D call TRBD1 went unverified against the DNA. TRBV21-1 is shown as a pseudogene. The CDR3 spans 17 residues. As DNA, the CDR3 is TGTGCCAGCAGCAAGCCGACAGGGTTTAAAAGGGATGAAAAACTGTTTTTT. This encodes CASSKPTGFKRDEKLFF.

There are a few counts of this clonotype. J is TRBJ2-3 and V is TRBV7-9; possible D gene TRBD2, 6 bases. This CDR3 has 13 residues. CDR1 is SEHNR, CDR2 FQNEAQ, per germline (reference sequence). V lost 5 bases to trimming and J lost 6 bases, with 12 bases between them. As DNA, the CDR3 is TGTGCCAGCAGCCGGACCCGGGGGGATACGCAGTATTTT. Residues: CASSRTRGDTQYF.

This clonotype turned up a few times. The J gene is TRBJ1-5, the V gene TRBV20-1; D is unresolved. Germline values: CDR1 DFQATT, CDR2 SNEGSKA (reference sequence). This CDR3 has 14 residues. Trimming shortened V by 2 bases and J by 0 bases, and 8 bases separated the two germline ends. CDR3: CSARTVDSNQPQHF. The DNA of the CDR3 is TGCAGTGCTAGAACGGTTGATAGCAATCAGCCCCAGCATTTT.

This clonotype has ten or more counts. The chain couples TRBV29-1 to TRBJ2-7, with D perhaps assigned TRBD1 or TRBD2 (7 bases each). The CDR3 loop spans 15 amino acids. From germline, CDR1 is SQVTM and CDR2 ANQGSEA. Trimming removed 5 bases at V and 0 bases at J, with 17 bases between. The CDR3, as DNA: TGCAGCGTTACCGACAGGGACTACAGCTCCTACGAGCAGTACTTC. Translated: CSVTDRDYSSYEQYF.

Many counts were recorded for this clonotype. CDR3 coding DNA: TGTGCCAGCACCTCATTCTTTTACTTCGACAGGGAAAGGATCGGGGAGCTGTTTTTT. Its protein product is CASTSFFYFDRERIGELFF. The chain employs TRBV12-3 or TRBV12-4 and TRBJ2-2, with 7 bases fitting TRBD1. The junction had 24 bases not matched to a gene; V was cut back by 7 bases and J by 7 bases. This CDR3 has 19 amino acids.

This clonotype has at least ten counts. CDR3 residues: CASSLDRALYGYTF. CDR3 DNA sequence: TGTGCCAGCAGTTTGGACAGGGCTTTGTATGGCTACACCTTC. This chain joins TRBV12-3 or TRBV12-4 and TRBJ1-2, with TRBD1 matching over 8 bases. CDR3 length equals 14 residues. V was clipped by 3 bases and J by 5 bases; unmatched bases: 5.

This clonotype was seen more than once but under ten times. The chain combines TRBV15 with TRBJ2-1; the match to TRBD2 covers 10 bases. The germline gives CDR1 LNHNV, CDR2 YYDKDF (reference sequence). With 1 base clipped from V and 4 bases from J, the junction kept 16 bases outside the gene matches. The CDR3 has 20 residues. In DNA, the CDR3 is TGTGCCACCAGCAGAGCCAATTCCTGGGTAGCGGGAGGTCGATACAATGAGCAGTTCTTC. This sequence encodes CATSRANSWVAGGRYNEQFF.

This clonotype was recorded a few times. This rearrangement joins TRBV4-1 to TRBJ2-1; TRBD2 matches at 8 bases. This CDR3 spans 22 amino acids. Germline V gives CDR1 MGHRA, CDR2 YSYEKL. V lost 0 bases and J lost 0; bases outside the gene matches: 19. The CDR3 bases are TGCGCCAGCAGCCAAGAGGGTGCCGAGCTAGCGGGCCCGTCGGTCTCCTACAATGAGCAGTTCTTC. Translating it yields CASSQEGAELAGPSVSYNEQFF.

This chain uses TRBV27 with TRBJ2-1; possible D gene TRBD2, 7 bases. The ends were cut back, 11 bases at V and 4 bases at J, with 12 bases in the middle. CDR3 length: 12 amino acids. Germline V lookup: CDR1 MNHEY, CDR2 SMNVEV (reference sequence). The CDR3 protein is CAVGGAYNEQFF. CDR3 DNA: TGTGCCGTGGGGGGGGCGTACAATGAGCAGTTCTTC.

This clonotype occurred a few times. This chain uses TRBV5-6 with TRBJ2-4, with D perhaps matching TRBD1 or TRBD2 (5 bases each). V lost 5 bases, J lost 0 bases, and 12 bases lay in between. CDR1 and CDR2 (germline): SGHDT, YYEEEE. The length of the CDR3 is 15 residues. DNA for the CDR3: TGTGCCAGCAGGGCCGGGACGGAAGCCAAAAACATTCAGTACTTC. Its translation: CASRAGTEAKNIQYF. The full variable domain, in which reference TRBV5-6 and TRBJ2-4 provide the parts outside the CDR3, is DAGVTQSPTHLIKTRGQQVTLRCSPKSGHDTVSWYQQALGQGPQFIFQYYEEEERQRGNFPDRFSGHQFPNYSSELNVNALLLGDSALYLCASRAGTEAKNIQYFGAGTRLSVL.

The gene calls are TRBV7-9 and TRBJ2-7, with 7 positions matching TRBD2. Germline CDR1 and CDR2: SEHNR and FQNEAQ (reference sequence). The CDR3 contains 14 residues. The V and J ends lost 4 bases and 3 bases, in that order; junction bases with no gene match: 6. This chain's CDR3 is CASSWSGDYYEQYF. The CDR3 DNA is TGTGCCAGCAGCTGGAGTGGGGACTACTACGAGCAGTACTTC.